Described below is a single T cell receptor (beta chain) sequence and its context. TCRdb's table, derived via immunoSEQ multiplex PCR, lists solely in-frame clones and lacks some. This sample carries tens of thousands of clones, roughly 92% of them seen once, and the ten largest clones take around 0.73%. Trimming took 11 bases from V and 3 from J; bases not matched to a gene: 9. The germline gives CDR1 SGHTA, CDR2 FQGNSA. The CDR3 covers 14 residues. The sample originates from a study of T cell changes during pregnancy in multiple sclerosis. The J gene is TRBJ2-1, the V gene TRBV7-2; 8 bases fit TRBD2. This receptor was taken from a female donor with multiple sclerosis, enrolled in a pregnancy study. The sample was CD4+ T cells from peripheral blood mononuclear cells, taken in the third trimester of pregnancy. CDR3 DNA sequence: TGTGCCGCCGCGGGGCTAGCGGGCTACAATGAGCAGTTCTTC. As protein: CAAAGLAGYNEQFF.